The sequence of this T cell receptor (beta chain) was determined in a study of technical replicates of blood from a handful of donors. Libraries were prepared by immunoSEQ multiplex PCR; TCRdb keeps only in-frame clonotypes and omits some of them. The sample includes more than 11,000 clones, about 82% of them seen just once. This clone appeared a few times. The TCR was taken from a human donor in good health. The material sequenced was PBMCs.

Here the CDR3 reads CASSTSDGYNEQFF. DNA for the CDR3: TGTGCCAGTTCGACTAGCGACGGCTACAATGAGCAGTTCTTC. The rearrangement joins TRBV19 to TRBJ2-1; 8 nucleotides line up with TRBD2. Germline assignment: CDR1 LNHDA and CDR2 SQIVND (reference sequence). The length of the CDR3 is 14 residues. J was trimmed by 3 bases and V by 8 bases; bases with no gene match: 6. The variable domain in full, completed from reference TRBV19 and TRBJ2-1, reads DGGITQSPKYLFRKEGQNVTLSCEQNLNHDAMYWYRQDPGQGLRLIYYSQIVNDFQKGDIAEGYSVSREKKESFPLTVTSAQKNPTAFYLCASSTSDGYNEQFFGPGTRLTVL.